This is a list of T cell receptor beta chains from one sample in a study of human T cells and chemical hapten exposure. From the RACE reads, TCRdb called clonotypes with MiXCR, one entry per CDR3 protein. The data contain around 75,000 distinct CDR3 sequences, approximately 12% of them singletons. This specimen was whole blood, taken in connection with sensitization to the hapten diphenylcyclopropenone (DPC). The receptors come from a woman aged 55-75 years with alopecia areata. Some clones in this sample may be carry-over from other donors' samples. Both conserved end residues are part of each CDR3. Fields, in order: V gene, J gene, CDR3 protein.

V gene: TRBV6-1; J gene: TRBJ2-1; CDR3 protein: CASSEQNEQFF
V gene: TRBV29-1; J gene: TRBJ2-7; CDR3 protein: CSATSGSSYEQYF
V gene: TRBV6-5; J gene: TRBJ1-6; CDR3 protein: CASSQQGANSPLHF
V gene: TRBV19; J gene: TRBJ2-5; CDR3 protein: CASSPGTTSQETQYF
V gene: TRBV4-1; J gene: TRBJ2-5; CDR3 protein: CASSLPTQGEQETQYF
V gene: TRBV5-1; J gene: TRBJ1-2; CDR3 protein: CASSSDRSYGYTF
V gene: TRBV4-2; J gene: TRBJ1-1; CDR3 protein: CASSQEVTGGSTEAFF
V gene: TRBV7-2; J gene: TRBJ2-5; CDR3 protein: CASSPGWGSQETQYF
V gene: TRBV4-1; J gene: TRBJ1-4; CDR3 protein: CASSQEWSYEKLFF
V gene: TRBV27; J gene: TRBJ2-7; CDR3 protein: CASSLRTSGGYEQYF
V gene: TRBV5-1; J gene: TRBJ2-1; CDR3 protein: CASSWTGVNEQFF
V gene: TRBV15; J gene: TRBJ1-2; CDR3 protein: CATSGTANYGYTF
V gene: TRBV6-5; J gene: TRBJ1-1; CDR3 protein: CASSYRREAFF
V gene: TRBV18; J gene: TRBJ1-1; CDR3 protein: CASSPQERGEAFF
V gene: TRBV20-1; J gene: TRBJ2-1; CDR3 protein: CSARGGRNEQFF
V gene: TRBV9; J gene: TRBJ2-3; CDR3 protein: CASNRPGISTDTQYF
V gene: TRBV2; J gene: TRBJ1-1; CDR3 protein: CASRVLDTEAFF
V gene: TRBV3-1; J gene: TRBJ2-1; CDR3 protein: CASSPTRARPGGDEQFF
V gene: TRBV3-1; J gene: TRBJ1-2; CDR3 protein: CASSPPDSTPYGYTF
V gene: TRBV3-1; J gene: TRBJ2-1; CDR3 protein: CASSQAGVNEQFF
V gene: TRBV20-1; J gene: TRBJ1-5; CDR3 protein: CSARVGYNQPQHF
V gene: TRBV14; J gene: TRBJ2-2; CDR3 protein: CASSQLGWLTGELFF
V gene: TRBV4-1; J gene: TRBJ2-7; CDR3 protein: CASSPGSGGPYEQYF
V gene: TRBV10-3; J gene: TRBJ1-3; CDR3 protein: CAISPGPGSGNTIYF
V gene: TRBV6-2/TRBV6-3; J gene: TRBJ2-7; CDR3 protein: CASRTTKQGGSYEQYF
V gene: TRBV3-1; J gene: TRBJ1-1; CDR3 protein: CASSQEIWVANTEAFF
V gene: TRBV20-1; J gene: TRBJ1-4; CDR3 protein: CSAPPGASNEKLFF
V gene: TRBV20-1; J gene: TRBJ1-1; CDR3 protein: CSAYRQVNTEAFF
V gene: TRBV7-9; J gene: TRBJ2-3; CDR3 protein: CASSFSARDTQYF
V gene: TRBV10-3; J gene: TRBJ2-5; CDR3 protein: CAISAEAGVLETQYF
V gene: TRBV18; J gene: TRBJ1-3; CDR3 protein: CASSPNRGPGNTIYF
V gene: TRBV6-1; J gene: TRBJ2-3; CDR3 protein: CASSTRQGGTDTQYF
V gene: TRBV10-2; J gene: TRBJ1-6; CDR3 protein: CASSENSPGTGKHSYNSPLHF
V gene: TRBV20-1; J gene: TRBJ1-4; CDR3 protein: CSARVGRGTATNEKLFF
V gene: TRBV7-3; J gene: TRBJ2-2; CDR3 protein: CASSPGMGHTGELFF
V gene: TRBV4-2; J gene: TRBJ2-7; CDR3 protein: CASSQDRGALYEQYF
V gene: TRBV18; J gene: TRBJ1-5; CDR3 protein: CASSPGHSVNQPQHF
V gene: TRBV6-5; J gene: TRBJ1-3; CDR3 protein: CASSYSVPNSGNTIYF
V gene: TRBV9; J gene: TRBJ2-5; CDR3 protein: CASKTGLAGDQETQYF
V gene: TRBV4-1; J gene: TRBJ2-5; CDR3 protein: CASSKSGTSGQETQYF
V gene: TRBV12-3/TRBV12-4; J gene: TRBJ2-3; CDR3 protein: CASRRTGAGTDTQYF
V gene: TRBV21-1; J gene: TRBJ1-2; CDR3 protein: CASSTDFVPSHGYTF
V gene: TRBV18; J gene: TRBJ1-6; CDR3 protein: CASSPLGTGGNSPLHF
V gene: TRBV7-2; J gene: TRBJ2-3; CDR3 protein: CASSLASGGSSDTQYF
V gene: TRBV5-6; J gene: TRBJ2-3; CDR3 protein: CASSLRTSGGSGDTQYF
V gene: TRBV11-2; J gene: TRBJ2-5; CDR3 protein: CASSFSGTSIQETQYF
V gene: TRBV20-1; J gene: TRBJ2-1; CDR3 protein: CSARVAGGIRDEQFF
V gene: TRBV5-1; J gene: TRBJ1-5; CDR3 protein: CASSPGQLASNQPQHF
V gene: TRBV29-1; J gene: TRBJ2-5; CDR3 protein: CSAELAFETQYF
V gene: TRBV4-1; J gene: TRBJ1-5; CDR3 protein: CASSLGQANQPQHF
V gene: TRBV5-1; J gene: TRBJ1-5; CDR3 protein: CASSLGGISNQPQHF
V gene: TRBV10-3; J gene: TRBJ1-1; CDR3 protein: CAIRGTGGVMNTEAFF
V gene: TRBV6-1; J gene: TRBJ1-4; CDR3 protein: CASSVRPTTNEKLFF
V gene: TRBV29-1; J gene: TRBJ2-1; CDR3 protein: CSTPGGVEGSYNEQFF
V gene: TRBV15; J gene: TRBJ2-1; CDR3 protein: CATSISRGGGHEQFF
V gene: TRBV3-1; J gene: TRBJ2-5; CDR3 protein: CASSQSGGKTQYF
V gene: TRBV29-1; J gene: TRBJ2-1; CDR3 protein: CSVEATRRNEQFF